The text below deals with one T cell receptor beta chain. This specimen belongs to a study of blood T cell repertoires in COVID-19. Study context: The United States, Italy and Spain were the sources of the acute and convalescent COVID-19 samples.

Germline-derived CDR1 and CDR2 are SGHDT and YYEEEE. V lost 0 bases and J lost 6, with 10 bases in between. CDR3 size: 15 residues. Per the original methods: Cell counts per sample came from amplifying reference gene primers. Produced via immunoSEQ multiplex PCR; TCRdb's table is partial and in-frame only. The V and J calls and clone size are taken from that table; D and trimming were inferred from the DNA. The data contain more than 85,000 clones, 92% of them singletons. The clonotype originates from an older man with acute or convalescent COVID-19. Source material: peripheral blood. The chain combines TRBV5-6 with TRBJ1-6; no reliable D call. The CDR3 spells CASSLANWANSPLHF. For the CDR3, the DNA is TGTGCCAGCAGCTTGGCCAACTGGGCTAATTCACCCCTCCACTTT.